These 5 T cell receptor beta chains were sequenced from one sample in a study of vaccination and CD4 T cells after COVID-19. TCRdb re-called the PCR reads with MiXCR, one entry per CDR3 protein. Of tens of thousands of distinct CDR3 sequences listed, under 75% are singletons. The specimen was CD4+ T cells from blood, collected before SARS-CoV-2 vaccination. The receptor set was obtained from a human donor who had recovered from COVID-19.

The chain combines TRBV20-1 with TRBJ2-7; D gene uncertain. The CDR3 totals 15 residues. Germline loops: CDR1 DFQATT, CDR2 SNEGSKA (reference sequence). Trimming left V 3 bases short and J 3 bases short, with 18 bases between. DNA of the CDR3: TGCAGTGCTAGCTCCTTTGGCGGAGCAGACTACGAGCAGTACTTC. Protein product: CSASSFGGADYEQYF.

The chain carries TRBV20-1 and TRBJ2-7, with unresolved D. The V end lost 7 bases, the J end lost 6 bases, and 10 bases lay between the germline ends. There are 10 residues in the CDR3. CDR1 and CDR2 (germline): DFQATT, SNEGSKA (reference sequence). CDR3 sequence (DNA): TGCAGTGTTGGAGCAGGCGAGCAGTACTTC. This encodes CSVGAGEQYF.

The CDR3 coding sequence is TGTGCCAGCTCACAGGGACTAGCGGGCTCCTACAATGAGCAGTTCTTC. This codes for CASSQGLAGSYNEQFF. The rearrangement joins TRBV18 to TRBJ2-1; 12 bases map to TRBD2. Germline CDR1 and CDR2: KGHSH and LQKENI. J lost 0 bases, V lost 4 bases, and 1 base had no gene match. The CDR3 has 16 amino acids.

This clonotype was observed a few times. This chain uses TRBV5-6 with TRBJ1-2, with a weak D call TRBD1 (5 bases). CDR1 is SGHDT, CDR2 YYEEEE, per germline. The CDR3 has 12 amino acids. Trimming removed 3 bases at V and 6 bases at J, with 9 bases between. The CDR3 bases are TGTGCCAGCAGCTGGGGGACGCATGGCTACACCTTC. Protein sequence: CASSWGTHGYTF.

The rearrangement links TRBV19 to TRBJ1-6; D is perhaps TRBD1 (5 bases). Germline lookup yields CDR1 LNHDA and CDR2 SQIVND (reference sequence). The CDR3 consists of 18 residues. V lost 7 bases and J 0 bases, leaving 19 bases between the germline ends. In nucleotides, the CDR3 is TGTGCCAGTAAAGTTCGGTTCGACAGCCGCTCCTATAATTCACCCCTCCACTTT. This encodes CASKVRFDSRSYNSPLHF. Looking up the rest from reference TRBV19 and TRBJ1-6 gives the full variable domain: DGGITQSPKYLFRKEGQNVTLSCEQNLNHDAMYWYRQDPGQGLRLIYYSQIVNDFQKGDIAEGYSVSREKKESFPLTVTSAQKNPTAFYLCASKVRFDSRSYNSPLHFGNGTRLTVT.